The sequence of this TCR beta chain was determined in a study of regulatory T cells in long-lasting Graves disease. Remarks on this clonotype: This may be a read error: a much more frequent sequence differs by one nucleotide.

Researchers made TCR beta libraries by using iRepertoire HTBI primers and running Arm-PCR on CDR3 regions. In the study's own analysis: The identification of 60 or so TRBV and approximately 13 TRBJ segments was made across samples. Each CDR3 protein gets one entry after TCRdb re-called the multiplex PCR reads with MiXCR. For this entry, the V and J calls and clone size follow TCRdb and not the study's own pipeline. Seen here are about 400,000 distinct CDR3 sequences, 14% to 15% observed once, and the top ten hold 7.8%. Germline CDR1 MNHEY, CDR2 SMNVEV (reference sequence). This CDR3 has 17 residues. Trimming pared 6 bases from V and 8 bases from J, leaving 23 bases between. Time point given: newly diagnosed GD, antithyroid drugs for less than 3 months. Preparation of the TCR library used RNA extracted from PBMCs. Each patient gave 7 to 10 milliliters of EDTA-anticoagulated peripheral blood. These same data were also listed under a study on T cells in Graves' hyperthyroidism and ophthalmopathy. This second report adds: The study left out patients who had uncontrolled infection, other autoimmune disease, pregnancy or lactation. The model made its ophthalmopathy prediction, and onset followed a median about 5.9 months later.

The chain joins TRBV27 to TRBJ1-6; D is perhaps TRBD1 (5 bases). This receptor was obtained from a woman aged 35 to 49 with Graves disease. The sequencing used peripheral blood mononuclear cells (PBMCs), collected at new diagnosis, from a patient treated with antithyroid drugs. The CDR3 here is CASSRPPGAGRHSPLHF. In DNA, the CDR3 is TGTGCCAGCAGCCGACCGCCCGGGGCAGGGAGACATTCACCCCTCCACTTT.